What follows describes a single TCR beta chain. Produced via immunoSEQ multiplex PCR; TCRdb's table is partial and in-frame only. In the table there are under 350,000 clones, about nine tenths of which are singletons. The source of the sample is a study of blood T cell repertoires in COVID-19. At the level of the study: COVID-19 samples collected from the United States, Italy and Spain covered acute and convalescent phases. The cDNA or gDNA used as material had been derived from T cells, B-cell-depleted T cells, or PBMCs.

Individuals aged 18 to 89 years were recruited from 24 US areas. The study assigned cohorts using participant-reported clinical history. The germline V gene encodes CDR1 SGDLS and CDR2 YYNGEE. V lost 0 bases and J lost 3; bases outside the gene matches: 7. CDR3 length: 16 amino acids. The sequenced material came from PBMCs or T cells enriched from blood (not recorded which). The origin of this receptor is a man aged 55 to 70 who had recovered from COVID-19. V is TRBV9 and J is TRBJ2-7; 9 positions agree with TRBD1. The CDR3 spells CASSVGTGAQLYEQYF. DNA for the CDR3: TGTGCCAGCAGCGTAGGGACAGGGGCACAACTCTACGAGCAGTACTTC.